The 32 T cell receptor beta chains given below trace back to one sample, sequenced in a study of tumor-infiltrating lymphocytes in glioblastoma multiforme. TCR beta libraries were built from RNA through three nested multiplex PCR rounds using modified ARM-PCR. TCRdb itself ran the multiplex PCR reads through MiXCR, one entry per CDR3 protein. The repertoire holds about 10,000 distinct CDR3 sequences, with 66% as singletons. The sequenced material came from brain tumor tissue. These receptors were obtained from a male donor with glioblastoma.

There are a few counts of this clonotype. The chain recombines TRBV13 with TRBJ1-2; D not resolved. Germline CDR1 reads PRHDT; CDR2 reads FYEKMQ (reference sequence). This CDR3 comprises 14 residues. With 0 bases removed from V and 4 bases from J, the gap between germline ends came to 9 bases. The CDR3 nucleotides read TGTGCCAGCAGCTTAGGGGGCCCCAGCTATGGCTACACCTTC. Amino acid sequence: CASSLGGPSYGYTF.

In its sample, this clonotype was seen a few times. The chain recombines TRBV10-2 with TRBJ1-6, with a tentative D call TRBD1 (5 bases). Germline CDR1 reads WSHSY; CDR2 reads SAAADI. The CDR3 consists of 15 residues. Trimming removed 6 bases from V and 7 bases from J, with 16 bases in between. CDR3 sequence (DNA): TGCGCCAGCAGGTTCGGGACGCACCAAAATTCACCCCTCCACTTT. This gives the protein CASRFGTHQNSPLHF.

With regard to this clonotype: At one of its ends the junction is not consistent with the germline gene, which may arise from a read error. V is TRBV12-3 or TRBV12-4 and J is TRBJ1-5; perhaps TRBD1 as D (6 bases). The CDR3 is made up of 14 amino acids. This CDR3 is CANSPVGGGQPLHF. CDR3 nucleotide sequence: TGTGCCAACAGTCCGGTGGGGGGCGGTCAGCCCCTGCATTTT.

The chain is built from TRBV6-1 and TRBJ2-3; 12 bases agree with TRBD2. V lost 4 bases to trimming and J lost 4 bases; unmatched junction nucleotides: 3. The CDR3 is made up of 15 amino acids. Looked up from germline, CDR1 is MNHNS and CDR2 is SASEGT. The CDR3 protein is CASSASSGGADTQYF. DNA of the CDR3: TGTGCCAGCAGTGCTTCTAGCGGGGGGGCAGATACGCAGTATTTT.

This rearrangement joins TRBV20-1 to TRBJ2-1; 16 positions match TRBD2. The V gene's germline CDR1 is DFQATT and CDR2 SNEGSKA (reference sequence). Trimming at V came to 5 bases and at J to 14 bases, leaving 6 bases not matched to a gene. The CDR3 runs 13 residues. The CDR3 DNA reads as TGCAGTGCTTCCGGGACTAGCGGGAGGGGGGAGTTCTTC. Protein product: CSASGTSGRGEFF.

V gene TRBV11-2 combines with J gene TRBJ2-3; D gene ambiguous. The CDR3 runs 12 residues. The germline V gene has CDR1 SGHAT and CDR2 FQNNGV. V gave up 0 bases and J gave up 3 bases, with 1 base separating them. The CDR3 reads CASSLDTDTQYF. In DNA form, the CDR3 reads TGTGCCAGCAGCTTAGATACAGATACGCAGTATTTT.

This clonotype was picked up many times. This sequence joins TRBV7-9 and TRBJ2-1; TRBD1 aligns across 7 bases. CDR1 SEHNR and CDR2 FQNEAQ come from the germline V gene (reference sequence). The CDR3 totals 14 residues. Trimming at V came to 3 bases and at J to 7 bases, leaving 6 bases not matched to a gene. The CDR3 region is CASSFSRGMNEQFF. The CDR3 DNA reads as TGTGCCAGCAGCTTTTCCAGGGGGATGAATGAGCAGTTCTTC.

In regard to this clonotype: One junction end disagrees with the germline gene, perhaps due to a read error. V gene TRBV11-2 combines with J gene TRBJ2-1, with D uncertain. CDR3 length equals 13 residues. Germline loops: CDR1 SGHAT, CDR2 FQNNGV. The CDR3 DNA reads as TGTGCCAGGAGCTTACATAGTGGGAATGAGCAGTTTTTC. It is translated as CARSLHSGNEQFF.

A note on this clonotype: The junction shows a germline mismatch at one end, possibly a read error. The chain has TRBV11-2 and TRBJ2-2; D call uncertain. Germline values: CDR1 SGHAT, CDR2 FQNNGV. The CDR3 consists of 13 residues. This CDR3 is CASSLGLDPGAVF. CDR3 in DNA: TGTGCCAGCAGCTTAGGTCTAGATCCCGGAGCTGTTTTT. Full variable domain (outside the CDR3, taken from reference TRBV11-2 and TRBJ2-2): EAGVAQSPRYKIIEKRQSVAFWCNPISGHATLYWYQQILGQGPKLLIQFQNNGVVDDSQLPKDRFSAERLKGVDSTLKIQPAKLEDSAVYLCASSLGLDPGAVFGEGSRLTVL.

This clonotype is deemed medium-sized. This chain links TRBV6-5 with TRBJ2-5; TRBD2 might be the D (5 bases). This CDR3 is built from 12 residues. Germline assignment: CDR1 MNHEY and CDR2 SVGAGI. The V end lost 7 bases, the J end lost 0 bases, and 6 bases lay between the germline ends. The CDR3 DNA sequence: TGTGCCAGCATCGGGGACCAAGAGACCCAGTACTTC. As protein: CASIGDQETQYF.

Regarding this clonotype: Because the CDR3 is missing its conserved closing phenylalanine or tryptophan, this is likely a read error. The DNA is omitted, as the CDR3 cannot be located on it reliably, and the CDR3 follows TCRdb's listing. The chain employs TRBV11-2 and TRBJ1-4. The CDR3 comprises 15 residues, both ends counted. Germline CDR1 and CDR2: SGHAT and FQNNGV. The CDR3 loop is CASSQAGGGGEKRGV.

The sample holds a few counts of this clonotype. The chain links TRBV20-1 to TRBJ2-5; D remains ambiguous. Looked up from germline, CDR1 is DFQATT and CDR2 is SNEGSKA (reference sequence). The CDR3 covers 14 residues. The DNA of the CDR3 is TGCAATGTGGTTGCTAGTGGGAATAGAGAGACCCAGTACTTC. It yields the protein CNVVASGNRETQYF.

On this clonotype: One junction end does not reproduce the germline sequence, and a read error may be involved. The chain is built from TRBV6-5 and TRBJ2-7, with unresolved D. The CDR3 totals 15 residues. The germline CDR1 and CDR2 sequences are MNHEY and SVGAGI. DNA of the CDR3: TGTGCCAGCAGTTACTTCTTGGCAAGCCAGCACGAGCAGCACTTC. Translating it yields CASSYFLASQHEQHF.

As to this clonotype: Here the CDR3 omits its conserved ending phenylalanine or tryptophan, so a read error is the likely source. V is TRBV12-3 or TRBV12-4 and J is TRBJ2-5; D is possibly TRBD2 (6 bases). This CDR3 spans 13 amino acids. Between the trimmed V and J ends, which lost 9 bases and 6 bases, there was a span of 17 bases. CDR3 in DNA: TGTGCCAGTAGCGGCGCAGCAGGACAGACCCAGTACTCC. Amino acids: CASSGAAGQTQYS.

This chain connects TRBV6-5 to TRBJ2-7, with 7 nucleotides matching TRBD1. With V trimmed by 0 bases and J by 2 bases, 4 bases remained unmatched. Germline V gene data show CDR1 as MNHEY and CDR2 as SVGAGI. This CDR3 has 15 residues. CDR3 amino acids: CASSYSGTEPYEQYF. DNA for the CDR3: TGTGCCAGCAGTTACTCGGGGACAGAGCCCTACGAGCAGTACTTC.

Of note for this clonotype: At one of its ends the junction is not consistent with the germline gene, which may arise from a read error. The chain recombines TRBV6-6 with TRBJ2-3; 8 nucleotides match TRBD1. The CDR3 covers 15 residues. Germline V gene sequence: CDR1 MNHNY, CDR2 SVGAGI (reference sequence). CDR3 sequence (DNA): TGTGTCAGCAGTTACCTTCAGGGGGCCACAGATACGCGGTATTTT. It encodes CVSSYLQGATDTRYF.

Details on this clonotype: The junction shows a germline mismatch at one end, possibly a read error. This chain uses TRBV20-1 with TRBJ2-4; 8 nucleotides align to TRBD1. CDR3 size: 19 residues. From germline, CDR1 is DFQATT and CDR2 SNEGSKA (reference sequence). The CDR3 is CSARDPNRGIRKAENIQYF. CDR3 in DNA: TGCAGTGCTAGAGACCCGAACAGGGGGATTCGGAAAGCCGAAAACATCCAGTACTTC.

This clonotype was found many times. This chain joins TRBV7-9 and TRBJ1-6; 7 bases align to TRBD1. Germline lookup yields CDR1 SEHNR and CDR2 FQNEAQ (reference sequence). This CDR3 region has 15 residues. V dropped 2 bases and J dropped 6; count of bases not matched to a gene: 4. The CDR3 loop reads CASSLTTGRNSPLHF. The CDR3 region has the DNA TGTGCCAGCAGCTTAACGACAGGGCGTAATTCACCCCTCCACTTT. The full variable domain, in which reference TRBV7-9 and TRBJ1-6 provide the parts outside the CDR3, is DTGVSQNPRHKITKRGQNVTFRCDPISEHNRLYWYRQTLGQGPEFLTYFQNEAQLEKSRLLSDRFSAERPKGSFSTLEIQRTEQGDSAMYLCASSLTTGRNSPLHFGNGTRLTVT.

The chain recombines TRBV4-1 with TRBJ1-2; D gene ambiguous. Germline lookup yields CDR1 MGHRA and CDR2 YSYEKL. This CDR3 spans 16 amino acids. V was shortened by 3 bases and J by 0 bases, with 14 bases between the two germline ends. The CDR3 coding sequence is TGCGCCAGCAGCCAGAATAGGTACAGATCTAACTATGGCTACACCTTC. It translates to CASSQNRYRSNYGYTF.

Note on this clonotype: This may arise from a read error, as a much more abundant clone is one base away. Written as DNA, the CDR3 is TGTGCCAACGGGGGCCCCGGGAGGGCCGTCCAGCAGTTCTTC. It encodes CANGGPGRAVQQFF. V and J are TRBV11-2 and TRBJ2-1; 8 nucleotides match TRBD2. In germline, CDR1 is SGHAT, CDR2 FQNNGV. Trimming removed 10 bases from V and 11 bases from J; junction bases left unmatched: 16. There are 14 residues in the CDR3.

This clonotype qualifies as medium-sized. The chain couples TRBV4-2 to TRBJ2-3; 10 bases align to TRBD2. This CDR3 has 17 residues. Germline V gene lookup returns CDR1 LGHNA and CDR2 YNFKEQ. Trimming removed 4 bases from V and 2 bases from J; junction bases left unmatched: 9. The CDR3 coding sequence is TGTGCCAGCAGCCGGGTCGGACTAGCGGATCCCACAGATACGCAGTATTTT. Amino acid sequence: CASSRVGLADPTDTQYF.

Details on this clonotype: Sequence at one end of the junction differs from germline and may be a read error. The chain joins TRBV12-3 or TRBV12-4 to TRBJ1-1, with D uncertain. There are 13 residues in the CDR3. The CDR3 sequence: CASSLSKGAEALF. The CDR3 nucleotides are TGTGCCAGCAGTTTGAGCAAGGGAGCTGAAGCTCTCTTT.

This clonotype occurred once. Because it lacks the conserved phenylalanine or tryptophan at the end, this CDR3 is likely a read error. The DNA is omitted, as the CDR3 cannot be located on it reliably, and the CDR3 follows TCRdb's listing. The chain uses TRBV7-9 and TRBJ2-7; TRBD1 is the table's D call, not checked against the DNA. 18 amino acids form the CDR3, both terminal residues included. CDR1 is SEHNR and CDR2 is FQNEAQ in the germline V gene (reference sequence). CDR3 in amino acids: CASSVLPGQGADSYEQHL.

In its sample, this clonotype is medium-sized. The J gene is TRBJ2-1, the V gene TRBV6-5, with D perhaps matching TRBD2 (6 bases). The CDR3 has 15 amino acids. Trimming shortened V by 6 bases and J by 9 bases, and 21 bases separated the two germline ends. CDR1 is MNHEY, CDR2 SVGAGI, per germline. CDR3 loop: CASSNGRGGATEQFF. The CDR3 DNA reads as TGTGCCAGCAGCAACGGCCGGGGAGGAGCCACTGAGCAGTTCTTC.

Comments on this clonotype: At one end, the junction sequence differs from germline, possibly due to a read error. The V and J genes are TRBV6-5 and TRBJ2-7; D may correspond to TRBD1 or TRBD2 (6 bases each). CDR3 length: 16 residues. Germline CDR1 and CDR2: MNHEY and SVGAGI. DNA of the CDR3: TGTGCCAGCAGTTATGCAAAACTCGGTGGGGGGCCCGAGCAGTATTTC. Its protein is CASSYAKLGGGPEQYF.

A note on this clonotype: This may come from a read error, since a much larger clone is one base off. The chain combines TRBV27 with TRBJ1-1; a weak D match, TRBD1 (6 bases). The germline V gene has CDR1 MNHEY and CDR2 SMNVEV (reference sequence). This CDR3 has 13 residues. This CDR3 reads CASSSGANIEAFF. The CDR3 DNA reads TGTGCCAGCAGCTCGGGGGCCAACATTGAAGCTTTCTTT.

Regarding this clonotype: Compared with germline, one end of the junction differs, possibly owing to a read error. The rearrangement joins TRBV2 to TRBJ2-1; TRBD2 might be the D (5 bases). The CDR3 is 15 residues long. The germline gives CDR1 SNHLY, CDR2 FYNNEI. The CDR3 DNA is TGTGCCAGCAGGCCACTAGGCACTTTGGAGGCTGAGCAGTCCTTC. It is translated as CASRPLGTLEAEQSF.

Comments on this clonotype: Since the CDR3 does not end with the conserved phenylalanine or tryptophan, this likely comes from a read error. The V gene is TRBV11-2, the J gene TRBJ2-7; D tentatively reads TRBD1 or TRBD2 (5 bases each). Germline V gene sequence: CDR1 SGHAT, CDR2 FQNNGV. The CDR3 is 15 amino acids. In DNA form, the CDR3 reads TGTTCCAGCAGCTTGGGACCGCCACGGGCCTGCGAGCAGTACTAC. It translates to CSSSLGPPRACEQYY.

This chain connects TRBV12-3 or TRBV12-4 to TRBJ2-7; the D is unclear. Trimming removed 6 bases from V and 9 bases from J, with 12 bases in between. The CDR3 totals 11 residues. In nucleotides, the CDR3 is TGTGCCAGCAGAGGAAAGGCGACGCAGTACTTC. It encodes CASRGKATQYF.

This clonotype was observed a handful of times. The V gene is TRBV3-1, the J gene TRBJ2-3; weak D call: TRBD1 (5 bases). The CDR3 extends over 11 amino acids. Looked up from germline, CDR1 is LGHDT and CDR2 is YNNKEL (reference sequence). V lost 7 bases, J lost 5 bases, and 7 bases lay in between. For the CDR3, the DNA is TGTGCCAGCACCCAGGGAGATACGCAGTATTTT. This encodes CASTQGDTQYF.

The table lists this clonotype with a few counts. The conserved closing phenylalanine or tryptophan is absent in this CDR3, likely reflecting a read error. The chain uses TRBV7-9 and TRBJ1-1; 12 positions agree with TRBD1. The V and J ends lost 7 bases and 4 bases, in that order; junction bases with no gene match: 7. The CDR3 has 15 residues. Germline assignment: CDR1 SEHNR and CDR2 FQNEAQ (reference sequence). CDR3 bases: TGTGCCAGCAACCTGGGGGGACAGGGGGCCACTGAAGCTTTCTGT. Protein product: CASNLGGQGATEAFC.

This clonotype has at least ten counts. This CDR3 is CASSAGDRGLETQYF. The CDR3, as DNA: TGTGCCAGCAGTGCAGGAGACAGGGGGCTAGAGACCCAGTACTTC. The rearrangement joins TRBV2 to TRBJ2-5, with TRBD1 identical over 10 bases. The V gene end was trimmed by 4 bases and the J gene end by 4 bases; junction bases not matched to a gene: 6. The CDR3 extends over 15 amino acids. Germline loops: CDR1 SNHLY, CDR2 FYNNEI.